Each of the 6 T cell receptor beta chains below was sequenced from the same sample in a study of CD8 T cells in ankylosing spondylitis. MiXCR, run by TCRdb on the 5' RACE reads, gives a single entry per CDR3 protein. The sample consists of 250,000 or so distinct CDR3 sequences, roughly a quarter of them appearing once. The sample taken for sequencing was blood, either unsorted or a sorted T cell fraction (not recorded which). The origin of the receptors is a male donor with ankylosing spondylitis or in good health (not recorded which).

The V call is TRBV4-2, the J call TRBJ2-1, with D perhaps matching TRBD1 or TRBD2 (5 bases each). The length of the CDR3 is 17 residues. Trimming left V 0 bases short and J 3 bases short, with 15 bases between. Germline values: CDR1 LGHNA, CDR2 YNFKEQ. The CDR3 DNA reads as TGTGCCAGCAGCCAAGAGGGACGGCAGTCCGGCTACAATGAGCAGTTCTTC. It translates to CASSQEGRQSGYNEQFF.

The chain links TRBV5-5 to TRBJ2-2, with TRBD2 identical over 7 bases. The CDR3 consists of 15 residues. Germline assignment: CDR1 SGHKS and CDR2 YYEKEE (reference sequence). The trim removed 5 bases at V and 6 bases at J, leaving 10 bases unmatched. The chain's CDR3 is CASSQFGTTAGELFF. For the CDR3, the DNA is TGTGCCAGCAGTCAATTCGGGACTACCGCCGGGGAGCTGTTTTTT.

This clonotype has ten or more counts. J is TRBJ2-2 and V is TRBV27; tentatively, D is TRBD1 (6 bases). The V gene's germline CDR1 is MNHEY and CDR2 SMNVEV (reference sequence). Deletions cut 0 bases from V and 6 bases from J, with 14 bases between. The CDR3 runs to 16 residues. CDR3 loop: CASSLSFQGYPGELFF. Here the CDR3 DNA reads TGTGCCAGCAGTTTATCCTTCCAGGGGTACCCCGGGGAGCTGTTTTTT.

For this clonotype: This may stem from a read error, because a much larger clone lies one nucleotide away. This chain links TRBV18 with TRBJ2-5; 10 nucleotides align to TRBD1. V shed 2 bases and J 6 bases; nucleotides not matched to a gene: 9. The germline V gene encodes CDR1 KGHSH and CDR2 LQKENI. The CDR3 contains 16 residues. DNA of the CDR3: TGTGCCAGCTCACCAATGAGGGACAGGGGACGCAAGACCCAGTACTTC. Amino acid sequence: CASSPMRDRGRKTQYF. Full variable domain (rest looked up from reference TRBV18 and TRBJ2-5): NAGVMQNPRHLVRRRGQEARLRCSPMKGHSHVYWYRQLPEEGLKFMVYLQKENIIDESGMPKERFSAEFPKEGPSILRIQQVVRGDSAAYFCASSPMRDRGRKTQYFGPGTRLLVL.

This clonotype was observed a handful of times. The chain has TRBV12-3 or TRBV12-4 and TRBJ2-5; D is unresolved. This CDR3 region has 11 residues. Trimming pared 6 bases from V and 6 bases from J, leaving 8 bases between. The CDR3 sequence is CASRGWKTQYF. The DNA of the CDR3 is TGTGCCAGCAGGGGTTGGAAGACCCAGTACTTC.

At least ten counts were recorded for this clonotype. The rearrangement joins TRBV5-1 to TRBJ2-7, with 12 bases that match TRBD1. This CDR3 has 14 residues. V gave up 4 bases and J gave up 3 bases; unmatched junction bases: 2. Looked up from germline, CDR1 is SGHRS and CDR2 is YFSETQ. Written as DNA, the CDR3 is TGCGCCAGCAGCGGGGACAGGGGGCACTACGAGCAGTACTTC. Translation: CASSGDRGHYEQYF. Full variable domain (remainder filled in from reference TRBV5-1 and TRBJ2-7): KAGVTQTPRYLIKTRGQQVTLSCSPISGHRSVSWYQQTPGQGLQFLFEYFSETQRNKGNFPGRFSGRQFSNSRSEMNVSTLELGDSALYLCASSGDRGHYEQYFGPGTRLTVT.